This TCR beta chain was identified in a study of blood T cell repertoires in COVID-19. Study-level information: The samples span acute and convalescent COVID-19 from the United States, Italy and Spain. From T cells, B-cell-depleted T cells, or PBMCs came the material, which was cDNA or gDNA.

Authors' processing steps: Amplification of reference gene primers provided the estimated nucleated cell counts. Only in-frame clones appear in the TCRdb table, and some are missing; sequencing was by immunoSEQ multiplex PCR. V, J and clone size are those of that table, while D and trimming were read from the DNA. This sample yields 110,000 to 150,000 clones, of which around 89% are seen a single time; over 2.5% belongs to the top ten. This TCR came from a man in his sixties with active or convalescent COVID-19. Source material: peripheral blood.

The CDR3 region is CASSIPRGQGAHEQYF. The DNA for the CDR3 is TGTGCCAGTAGTATTCCCAGGGGACAGGGGGCCCACGAGCAGTACTTC. The V and J genes are TRBV19 and TRBJ2-7; 12 bases are shared with TRBD1. The CDR3 has 16 amino acids. V shed 3 bases, J shed 5 bases, and the junction held 8 bases outside the gene matches. The germline CDR1 and CDR2 sequences are LNHDA and SQIVND (reference sequence). The entire variable domain, with the rest obtained from reference TRBV19 and TRBJ2-7, is as follows: DGGITQSPKYLFRKEGQNVTLSCEQNLNHDAMYWYRQDPGQGLRLIYYSQIVNDFQKGDIAEGYSVSREKKESFPLTVTSAQKNPTAFYLCASSIPRGQGAHEQYFGPGTRLTVT.